Below, one T cell receptor (beta chain) is given with its context. Its antigen is not known. In germline, CDR1 is SGHRS, CDR2 YFSETQ. V dropped 0 bases and J dropped 6; count of bases not matched to a gene: 4. The CDR3 spans 15 residues. The data were obtained in a study of long-term antiretroviral therapy in people with HIV. Study context: Some samples came about a decade before the 2015 immediate-ART recommendation, and these were the earliest. Study-level points and caveats: Clones expanded before ART dominated the repertoire at all time points.

With survey level as its setting, the immunoSEQ assay was v3.0. Sequencing was intended to reach about 35,000-55,000 T-cell genomes per sample. The repertoire was sequenced with immunoSEQ multiplex PCR; TCRdb's copy has only in-frame clones and lacks some. The sample carries approximately 10,000 clones, over 65% recorded once. The gene calls are TRBV5-1 and TRBJ2-2; 8 bases are shared with TRBD2. This receptor was obtained from a middle-aged man with HIV. Here the sequenced sample was unsorted PBMCs, taken roughly 3 years before starting antiretroviral therapy. This CDR3 is CASSLAAGGSGELFF. CDR3 in DNA: TGCGCCAGCAGCTTGGCGGCGGGAGGTTCCGGGGAGCTGTTTTTT.